This T cell receptor beta chain was recorded in a study of cytomegalovirus exposure and HLA in healthy donors. Overall study context: The use of the same platform for the roughly 110 validation repertoires and the roughly 700 first-cohort repertoires was reported by a later analysis. Study-level findings and limits: Rare TCR sequences dominated, though some public TCRs recurred in many donors. Cytomegalovirus-associated status was assigned to some 180 TCR beta chains.

Trimming cost V 2 bases and J 2 bases; bases outside gene matches: 3. CDR1 SGDLS and CDR2 YYNGEE come from the germline V gene. The CDR3 consists of 16 residues. Data came from immunoSEQ multiplex PCR; TCRdb stores just in-frame clones and leaves some out. Here the sample spans approximately 150,000 clones, around 90% being singletons. In regard to this clone: Its target is not known.

The TCR originated in a man aged 18 to 30 in good health and CMV-seropositive. The chain links TRBV9 to TRBJ2-2; 10 positions match TRBD2. Sequencing input: PBMCs. The DNA of the CDR3 is TGTGCCAGCAGCGTTCTAGCGGGGGTAAACACCGGGGAGCTGTTTTTT. Protein: CASSVLAGVNTGELFF. Based on the CDR3 plus reference TRBV9 and TRBJ2-2, the full variable domain is DSGVTQTPKHLITATGQRVTLRCSPRSGDLSVYWYQQSLDQGLQFLIQYYNGEERAKGNILERFSAQQFPDLHSELNLSSLELGDSALYFCASSVLAGVNTGELFFGEGSRLTVL.